This T cell receptor beta chain was retrieved from a study of cytomegalovirus exposure and HLA in healthy donors. This clone was seen a handful of times. The same CDR3 also results from other DNA sequences found in this sample. PCR used 60 Vbeta primers and 13 Jbeta primers. Sequencing was performed with immunoSEQ multiplex PCR; in TCRdb, only in-frame clones are kept and a portion is missing. The sample has approximately 190,000 clones; 70% to 85% are singletons. V shed 4 bases and J 4 bases; nucleotides not matched to a gene: 7. This CDR3 has 15 amino acids. CDR1 is SGHRS and CDR2 is YFSETQ in the germline V gene.

This chain joins TRBV5-1 and TRBJ2-1; TRBD2 aligns across 8 bases. Material: PBMCs. This receptor was taken from a boy between 2 and 10 years old in good health and CMV-seronegative. CDR3 in DNA: TGCGCCAGCAGCCCGGGGGGCGGGGGGTACAATGAGCAGTTCTTC. Translated: CASSPGGGGYNEQFF.